One sample yielded the 19 T cell receptor beta chains listed below, sequenced in a study of T cells in Graves' hyperthyroidism and ophthalmopathy. The TCR beta CDR3 regions underwent amplification using RNA transcripts as the source. When the TCR CDR3 underwent first-round RT-PCR, the HTBI primer set was used. Via MiXCR, TCRdb re-called the multiplex PCR reads, giving one row per CDR3 protein. The profile covers approximately 32,000 distinct CDR3 sequences, with about 50% appearing a single time and 6.2% taken by the ten largest. The specimen sequenced was blood. All receptors come from a woman between 50 and 59 years old with Graves' hyperthyroidism that later progressed to Graves' ophthalmopathy.

This clonotype was seen ten or more times. This rearrangement joins TRBV12-3 or TRBV12-4 to TRBJ1-5, with D possibly being TRBD1 (5 bases). This CDR3 spans 19 amino acids. V was shortened by 8 bases and J by 0 bases, with 26 bases between the two germline ends. In DNA form, the CDR3 reads TGTGCCAGCGTCCCCTACCGGGGCTTCGGGGCCTATAGCAATCAGCCCCAGCATTTT. Encoded protein: CASVPYRGFGAYSNQPQHF.

The table lists this clonotype with many counts. The V gene is TRBV11-2, the J gene TRBJ1-1, with D unresolved. In germline, CDR1 is SGHAT, CDR2 FQNNGV. The CDR3 length is 14 residues. V lost 0 bases, J lost 4 bases, and 9 bases lay in between. CDR3 bases: TGTGCCAGCAGCTTAGAAGGCCGTGTCACTGAAGCTTTCTTT. It yields the protein CASSLEGRVTEAFF.

This clonotype was observed many times. The chain employs TRBV11-3 and TRBJ2-5; D tentatively reads TRBD1 or TRBD2 (5 bases each). Trimming left V 1 base short and J 4 bases short, with 16 bases between. In germline, CDR1 is SGHNT, CDR2 YENEEA. The CDR3 runs 16 residues. The CDR3 is CASSLGLFGGRETQYF. CDR3 nucleotides: TGTGCCAGCAGCTTAGGGTTATTTGGGGGACGAGAGACCCAGTACTTC. The full variable domain, its missing parts supplied by reference TRBV11-3 and TRBJ2-5, is EAGVVQSPRYKIIEKKQPVAFWCNPISGHNTLYWYLQNLGQGPELLIRYENEEAVDDSQLPKDRFSAERLKGVDSTLKIQPAELGDSAVYLCASSLGLFGGRETQYFGPGTRLLVL.

Remarks on this clonotype: A much larger clone differs by one base, so this may be a read error. Likely a read error: the CDR3 ends without its conserved phenylalanine or tryptophan. This rearrangement joins TRBV3-1 to TRBJ1-2, with D unresolved. The V end lost 1 base, the J end lost 7 bases, and 7 bases lay between the germline ends. CDR1 is LGHDT and CDR2 is YNNKEL in the germline V gene (reference sequence). This CDR3 contains 12 residues. DNA of the CDR3: TGTGCCAGCAGCCAAGGCTCTATTGGCTACACCCTC. Translating gives CASSQGSIGYTL.

Ten or more counts support this clonotype. CDR3 region: CSASRPPNHNEQFF. The CDR3 coding sequence is TGCAGTGCTAGTCGCCCGCCAAACCACAATGAGCAGTTCTTC. V is TRBV20-1 and J is TRBJ2-1; D ambiguous. Deletions cut 3 bases from V and 5 bases from J, with 14 bases between. This CDR3 has 14 amino acids. Germline V lookup: CDR1 DFQATT, CDR2 SNEGSKA (reference sequence).

The V gene is TRBV10-1, the J gene TRBJ2-6, with no clear D. CDR3 length equals 15 residues. V gave up 3 bases and J gave up 4 bases, with 10 bases separating them. Germline CDR1 reads WNHNN; CDR2 reads SYGVQD (reference sequence). The chain's CDR3 is CASSEPSSGANVLTF. CDR3 nucleotides: TGCGCCAGCAGTGAACCTAGTTCGGGGGCCAACGTCCTGACTTTC.

This clonotype was observed at least ten times. The chain combines TRBV29-1 with TRBJ1-1; 9 bases are a match to TRBD1. Germline values: CDR1 SQVTM, CDR2 ANQGSEA. The CDR3 extends over 15 amino acids. Trimming took 5 bases from V and 2 from J; bases not matched to a gene: 9. The CDR3 DNA sequence: TGCAGCGTTCTACACGGGACAGGGACAAACACTGAAGCTTTCTTT. Its protein is CSVLHGTGTNTEAFF.

This clonotype has a count of ten or more. The chain recombines TRBV5-4 with TRBJ2-7; 14 bases match TRBD2. Germline CDR1 and CDR2: SGHNT and YYREEE (reference sequence). V lost 1 base and J lost 7; bases outside the gene matches: 4. This CDR3 comprises 15 residues. The CDR3 coding sequence is TGTGCCAGCAGCTTGCGACTAGCGGGAGGGGGTGAGCAGTACTTC. Encoded protein: CASSLRLAGGGEQYF. Full variable domain (missing parts from reference TRBV5-4 and TRBJ2-7): ETGVTQSPTHLIKTRGQQVTLRCSSQSGHNTVSWYQQALGQGPQFIFQYYREEENGRGNFPPRFSGLQFPNYSSELNVNALELDDSALYLCASSLRLAGGGEQYFGPGTRLTVT.

The V call is TRBV10-3, the J call TRBJ2-5; D is possibly TRBD1 or TRBD2 (5 bases each). The V end lost 5 bases, the J end lost 5 bases, and 24 bases lay between the germline ends. CDR1 is ENHRY, CDR2 SYGVKD, per germline. This CDR3 is built from 17 residues. As DNA, the CDR3 is TGTGCCATCAGTACGGGGCTATCGGGAAGAGGCCAGGAGACCCAGTACTTC. It is translated as CAISTGLSGRGQETQYF.

This clonotype was counted many times. The V and J genes are TRBV19 and TRBJ1-4; D perhaps matches TRBD1 (6 bases). Germline CDR1 and CDR2: LNHDA and SQIVND (reference sequence). V lost 3 bases to trimming and J lost 10 bases, with 9 bases between them. This CDR3 is 12 amino acids long. CDR3 sequence: CASSIDRTKLFF. Here the CDR3 DNA reads TGTGCCAGTAGTATTGACAGGACAAAACTGTTTTTT.

By its share, this clonotype is medium-sized. CDR3: CSVEDLGSGPVRGYTF. The CDR3 bases are TGCAGCGTTGAAGATTTAGGAAGCGGTCCGGTTCGTGGCTACACCTTC. The chain joins TRBV29-1 to TRBJ1-2; D not resolved. CDR1 SQVTM and CDR2 ANQGSEA come from the germline V gene. The CDR3 length is 16 residues. Trimming pared 0 bases from V and 7 bases from J, leaving 21 bases between.

A word on this clonotype: No DNA is shown, since the ends of the CDR3 on it are uncertain; the CDR3 is the one TCRdb lists. The chain carries TRBV11-3 and TRBJ2-2; the table's TRBD2 call for D was not verified on the DNA. Germline V gives CDR1 SGHNT, CDR2 YENEEA. Both ends counted, the CDR3 spans 20 residues. The CDR3 is CASSLEGPSYNEQFFGELFF.

The chain uses TRBV4-1 and TRBJ1-5; perhaps TRBD1 as D (5 bases). The CDR3 spans 15 residues. V lost 8 bases, J lost 4 bases, and 18 bases lay in between. Looked up from germline, CDR1 is MGHRA and CDR2 is YSYEKL. CDR3 region: CASRKGQGENQPQHF. The DNA of the CDR3 is TGCGCCAGCCGGAAGGGGCAGGGAGAGAATCAGCCCCAGCATTTT.

This clonotype is a singleton in its sample. V gene TRBV7-3 combines with J gene TRBJ2-7; 10 bases fit TRBD2. The CDR3 spans 14 residues. V dropped 3 bases and J dropped 3; count of bases not matched to a gene: 2. Germline-derived CDR1 and CDR2 are SGHTA and FQGTGA. This CDR3 is CASSFTSGNYEQYF. The CDR3 DNA follows: TGTGCCAGCAGCTTTACTAGCGGGAACTACGAGCAGTACTTC.

This clonotype was counted ten times or more. The CDR3 does not end in the conserved phenylalanine or tryptophan, so this is likely a read error. The rearrangement links TRBV11-1 to TRBJ2-3; D call uncertain. Looked up from germline, CDR1 is SGHAT and CDR2 is FQDESV (reference sequence). This CDR3 is 17 amino acids long. Trimming removed 5 bases from V and 6 bases from J, with 24 bases in between. CDR3 in amino acids: CASSARPGQRHSDTQYS. The CDR3 DNA is TGTGCCAGCAGCGCCAGACCCGGCCAGCGTCACTCGGATACGCAGTATTCT.

Turning to this clonotype: Lacking the conserved final phenylalanine or tryptophan, this CDR3 likely reflects a read error. The V and J genes are TRBV20-1 and TRBJ2-3; D possibly matches TRBD1 or TRBD2 (5 bases each). V dropped 8 bases and J dropped 0 bases, with 18 bases sitting between them. Germline V gene lookup returns CDR1 DFQATT and CDR2 SNEGSKA (reference sequence). This CDR3 region has 15 residues. This chain's CDR3 is CSSLFRGPSTDTQYL. The CDR3 DNA follows: TGCAGTTCCCTTTTTAGGGGACCAAGCACAGATACGCAGTATCTT.

About this clonotype itself: The conserved phenylalanine or tryptophan normally closing the CDR3 is absent here, so this likely arose from a read error. It is unclear where the CDR3 begins or ends on the DNA, so no DNA is shown, and the CDR3 is as TCRdb lists it. CDR3 in amino acids: CSAREIAG. The V call is TRBV20-1, the J call TRBJ2-2; the D call TRBD2 from the table was never checked on the DNA. Per germline, CDR1 DFQATT and CDR2 SNEGSKA (reference sequence). The CDR3 totals 8 residues, both ends included.

The genes are TRBV20-1 and TRBJ2-2, with TRBD1 matching 8 bases. Germline V gives CDR1 DFQATT, CDR2 SNEGSKA (reference sequence). This CDR3 is 14 amino acids long. The trim removed 5 bases at V and 8 bases at J, leaving 10 bases unmatched. This CDR3 reads CSAPRQGNSGELFF. Written as DNA, the CDR3 is TGCAGTGCTCCAAGACAGGGGAACTCTGGGGAGCTGTTTTTT.

This clonotype was seen only once. V usage is TRBV5-1 and J usage is TRBJ1-2; 10 nucleotides align to TRBD1. CDR1 and CDR2 (germline): SGHRS, YFSETQ. V lost 2 bases and J lost 4; bases outside the gene matches: 5. The CDR3 covers 15 residues. The CDR3 region has the DNA TGCGCCAGCAGCTTAACGGACAGGGGGATCTATGGCTACACCTTC. Protein: CASSLTDRGIYGYTF.